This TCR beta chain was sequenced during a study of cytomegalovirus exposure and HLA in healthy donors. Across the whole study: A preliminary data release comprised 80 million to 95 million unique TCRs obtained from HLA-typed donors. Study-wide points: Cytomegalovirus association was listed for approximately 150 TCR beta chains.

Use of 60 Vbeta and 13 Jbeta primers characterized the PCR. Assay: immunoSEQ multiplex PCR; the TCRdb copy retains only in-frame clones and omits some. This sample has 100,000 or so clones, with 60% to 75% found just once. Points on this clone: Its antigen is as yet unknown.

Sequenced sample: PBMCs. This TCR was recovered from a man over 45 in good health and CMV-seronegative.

The CDR3 is CASSFSLWGTASYEQYF. The CDR3 nucleotides are TGTGCCAGCAGTTTCTCTCTCTGGGGGACAGCCTCCTACGAGCAGTACTTC. This chain uses TRBV28 with TRBJ2-7, with 7 bases lining up with TRBD1. The germline CDR1 and CDR2 sequences are MDHEN and SYDVKM. V shed 3 bases, J shed 0 bases, and the junction held 11 bases outside the gene matches. The CDR3 has 17 residues. The full variable domain, rest sourced from reference TRBV28 and TRBJ2-7, is DVKVTQSSRYLVKRTGEKVFLECVQDMDHENMFWYRQDPGLGLRLIYFSYDVKMKEKGDIPEGYSVSREKKERFSLILESASTNQTSMYLCASSFSLWGTASYEQYFGPGTRLTVT.